These 16 T cell receptor beta chains came from one sample sequenced in a study of T cell repertoires in urothelial bladder cancer. The protocol was immunoSEQ multiplex PCR, while the TCRdb copy is restricted to in-frame clones and leaves out a portion. The sample includes fewer than 10,000 clones, around 58% of them seen just once. The sequenced material came from tumor-infiltrating cells from bladder cancer. Receptors originate from a human donor with urothelial carcinoma.

CDR3 amino acids: CASNDGLAAGVQYF. DNA of the CDR3: TGTGCCAGCAACGATGGACTAGCGGCGGGGGTGCAGTATTTT. V gene TRBV11-2 combines with J gene TRBJ2-3; TRBD2 matches at 10 bases. V lost 7 bases, J lost 11 bases, and 12 bases stayed unmatched. In germline, CDR1 is SGHAT, CDR2 FQNNGV. The CDR3 is made up of 14 amino acids.

The gene calls are TRBV2 and TRBJ2-7; D unresolved. The CDR3 has 13 residues. The germline gives CDR1 SNHLY, CDR2 FYNNEI. V dropped 8 bases and J dropped 0 bases, with 11 bases sitting between them. The CDR3 coding sequence is TGTGCCAGCGGGTCTTTTGCCTCCTACGAGCAGTACTTC. Amino acids: CASGSFASYEQYF.

V and J are TRBV18 and TRBJ2-3, with D perhaps assigned TRBD1 or TRBD2 (6 bases each). Trimming pared 6 bases from V and 5 bases from J, leaving 18 bases between. The V gene's germline CDR1 is KGHSH and CDR2 LQKENI. The CDR3 has 15 amino acids. The CDR3 is CASSFSGGNRDTQYF. The CDR3 bases are TGTGCCAGCTCTTTTTCCGGGGGCAATCGAGATACGCAGTATTTT.

The genes are TRBV5-1 and TRBJ2-3, with 11 bases fitting TRBD2. J was trimmed by 2 bases and V by 0 bases; bases with no gene match: 5. The CDR3 has 17 amino acids. Germline V lookup: CDR1 SGHRS, CDR2 YFSETQ. The chain's CDR3 is CASSLVASGGYTDTQYF. CDR3 in DNA: TGCGCCAGCAGCTTGGTGGCTAGCGGGGGGTACACAGATACGCAGTATTTT. The entire variable domain, with the rest obtained from reference TRBV5-1 and TRBJ2-3, is as follows: KAGVTQTPRYLIKTRGQQVTLSCSPISGHRSVSWYQQTPGQGLQFLFEYFSETQRNKGNFPGRFSGRQFSNSRSEMNVSTLELGDSALYLCASSLVASGGYTDTQYFGPGTRLTVL.

The chain has TRBV29-1 and TRBJ1-4; D gene unclear. Germline V gene data show CDR1 as SQVTM and CDR2 as ANQGSEA. Trimming left V 4 bases short and J 0 bases short, with 9 bases between. The CDR3 extends over 14 amino acids. CDR3 DNA sequence: TGCAGCGTTGTGAAGGACTCAACTAATGAAAAACTGTTTTTT. It translates to CSVVKDSTNEKLFF.

The V and J genes are TRBV6-1 and TRBJ2-7, with D maybe TRBD1 (6 bases). Germline assignment: CDR1 MNHNS and CDR2 SASEGT. Deletions cut 9 bases from V and 4 bases from J, with 16 bases between. This CDR3 is 13 amino acids long. The chain's CDR3 is CASSGQILYEQYF. The CDR3 DNA reads TGTGCCAGTTCTGGACAGATTCTTTACGAGCAGTACTTC.

This clone turned up a few times. The rearrangement uses TRBV28 and TRBJ1-2, with TRBD1 as a possible D gene (6 bases). V dropped 6 bases and J dropped 0 bases, with 11 bases sitting between them. The CDR3 totals 14 residues. CDR1 and CDR2 (germline): MDHEN, SYDVKM. In nucleotides, the CDR3 is TGTGCCAGCAGCAGGACAGTGGCTAACTATGGCTACACCTTC. Translating gives CASSRTVANYGYTF.

J is TRBJ1-2 and V is TRBV6-6; possible D gene TRBD1, 5 bases. The V gene's germline CDR1 is MNHNY and CDR2 SVGAGI (reference sequence). Trimming stripped 7 bases from V and 13 bases from J, with 13 bases between. The CDR3 length is 10 residues. The CDR3 region has the DNA TGTGCCAGCATAGGGGCCCATTGCACCTTC. It encodes CASIGAHCTF.

This clone came up once. The chain is built from TRBV6-1 and TRBJ2-3; 9 bases are a match to TRBD2. There are 17 residues in the CDR3. Trimming removed 4 bases from V and 0 bases from J; junction bases left unmatched: 8. CDR1 MNHNS and CDR2 SASEGT come from the germline V gene. CDR3 amino acids: CASSVSGGDPSTDTQYF. In DNA form, the CDR3 reads TGTGCCAGCAGTGTTAGCGGGGGAGATCCTAGCACAGATACGCAGTATTTT.

The chain recombines TRBV4-1 with TRBJ1-4; D gene uncertain. The V end was cut by 5 bases, the J end by 0 bases, with 13 bases between. The CDR3 covers 16 residues. Germline-derived CDR1 and CDR2 are MGHRA and YSYEKL. The CDR3 spells CASSDWSLATNEKLFF. The DNA for the CDR3 is TGCGCCAGCAGCGACTGGTCCCTTGCAACTAATGAAAAACTGTTTTTT.

The genes are TRBV2 and TRBJ1-2, with TRBD1 as a possible D gene (6 bases). CDR1 is SNHLY and CDR2 is FYNNEI in the germline V gene. Trimming took off 4 bases at V and 4 bases at J, with 13 bases between the two ends. This CDR3 has 14 amino acids. This CDR3 reads CASSVDSRGYGYTF. CDR3 nucleotide sequence: TGTGCCAGCAGTGTGGACAGTAGGGGCTATGGCTACACCTTC. The full variable domain, in which reference TRBV2 and TRBJ1-2 provide the parts outside the CDR3, is EPEVTQTPSHQVTQMGQEVILRCVPISNHLYFYWYRQILGQKVEFLVSFYNNEISEKSEIFDDQFSVERPDGSNFTLKIRSTKLEDSAMYFCASSVDSRGYGYTFGSGTRLTVV.

This clone was detected only a few times. The CDR3 nucleotides read TGTGCCAGCAGTATCCCAGGGTCCGAAGCTTTCTTT. Translating gives CASSIPGSEAFF. The rearrangement uses TRBV28 and TRBJ1-1; D perhaps matches TRBD1 (5 bases). Germline V gene lookup returns CDR1 MDHEN and CDR2 SYDVKM. V lost 5 bases to trimming and J lost 8 bases, with 12 bases between them. CDR3 size: 12 residues.

The chain is built from TRBV28 and TRBJ2-7; TRBD1 might be the D (5 bases). Trimming left V 7 bases short and J 4 bases short, with 17 bases between. Looked up from germline, CDR1 is MDHEN and CDR2 is SYDVKM. The CDR3 is made up of 14 amino acids. This CDR3 reads CASIGHKTGYEQYF. The DNA for the CDR3 is TGTGCCAGCATTGGACACAAAACAGGATACGAGCAGTACTTC. Filled out from reference TRBV28 and TRBJ2-7, the complete variable domain reads DVKVTQSSRYLVKRTGEKVFLECVQDMDHENMFWYRQDPGLGLRLIYFSYDVKMKEKGDIPEGYSVSREKKERFSLILESASTNQTSMYLCASIGHKTGYEQYFGPGTRLTVT.

This chain uses TRBV9 with TRBJ2-6, with no clear D. Germline V gene sequence: CDR1 SGDLS, CDR2 YYNGEE. The CDR3 is made up of 18 amino acids. V gave up 0 bases and J gave up 0 bases, with 13 bases separating them. The CDR3 is CASSVAGPPSSGANVLTF. The CDR3 DNA sequence: TGTGCCAGCAGCGTAGCCGGTCCCCCGAGCTCTGGGGCCAACGTCCTGACTTTC.

This rearrangement joins TRBV6-6 to TRBJ1-5; 9 bases agree with TRBD1. Germline CDR1 reads MNHNY; CDR2 reads SVGAGI (reference sequence). CDR3 length: 15 residues. V lost 6 bases to trimming and J lost 5 bases; unmatched junction nucleotides: 8. For the CDR3, the DNA is TGTGCCAGCAGCTCACGACAGGGGGGGCATCAGCCCCAGCATTTT. The encoded protein is CASSSRQGGHQPQHF.

This clone ranks as medium-sized (0.01 to 0.1%). The V gene is TRBV6-6, the J gene TRBJ1-6; TRBD1 is a possible D gene (5 bases). V dropped 6 bases and J dropped 14 bases, with 14 bases sitting between them. Germline CDR1 and CDR2: MNHNY and SVGAGI (reference sequence). The CDR3 is 12 residues long. DNA of the CDR3: TGTGCCAGCAGCTACGGGGGTTCGTCCCTCCACTTT. This translates into CASSYGGSSLHF.